One and the same sample provided the 22 T cell receptor beta chains below, sequenced in a study of patients and donors after allogeneic stem cell transplantation. TCRdb fed the RT-PCR reads into MiXCR, producing one record per CDR3 protein. The profile shows about 87,000 distinct CDR3 sequences, 4% to 5% of them singletons. Sequenced: blood, either unsorted or a sorted T cell fraction (not recorded which). The receptors were gathered from a human donor who was either an allogeneic HSCT recipient or a stem cell or donor lymphocyte infusion donor (not recorded which). It is not recorded whose cells these are; they may come from a transplant donor.

The V call is TRBV28, the J call TRBJ1-2; 8 positions agree with TRBD1. This CDR3 region has 16 residues. V trimming: 2 bases; J trimming: 4 bases; junction bases outside the gene matches: 9. The germline V gene encodes CDR1 MDHEN and CDR2 SYDVKM. The CDR3 coding sequence is TGTGCCAGCAGTTTAGCAGGGGGCATAAGGGGCTATGGCTACACCTTC. This encodes CASSLAGGIRGYGYTF.

This clonotype has ten or more counts. This chain uses TRBV20-1 with TRBJ1-5, with 8 nucleotides matching TRBD1. Per germline, CDR1 DFQATT and CDR2 SNEGSKA (reference sequence). The CDR3 is 14 residues long. V lost 6 bases, J lost 5 bases, and 9 bases stayed unmatched. CDR3 DNA: TGCAGTGCGGACACAGGGGGAGGGGATCAGCCCCAGCATTTT. Translating gives CSADTGGGDQPQHF.

The V and J genes are TRBV5-1 and TRBJ2-5, with 14 positions matching TRBD2. V lost 4 bases to trimming and J lost 4 bases; unmatched junction nucleotides: 3. The CDR3 spans 15 residues. The V gene's germline CDR1 is SGHRS and CDR2 YFSETQ. CDR3 residues: CASSAGLAGVETQYF. CDR3 DNA sequence: TGCGCCAGCAGCGCGGGACTAGCGGGGGTAGAGACCCAGTACTTC.

This clonotype was detected many times. The chain couples TRBV7-9 to TRBJ2-1, with D tentatively TRBD1 (5 bases). From germline, CDR1 is SEHNR and CDR2 FQNEAQ (reference sequence). This CDR3 has 16 amino acids. V was shortened by 1 base and J by 5 bases, with 15 bases between the two germline ends. CDR3 protein: CASSLGGPTTHNEQFF. Written as DNA, the CDR3 is TGTGCCAGCAGCTTAGGGGGCCCTACGACCCACAATGAGCAGTTCTTC.

There are many counts of this clonotype. V gene TRBV20-1 combines with J gene TRBJ1-2; weak D call: TRBD1 (5 bases). Germline loops: CDR1 DFQATT, CDR2 SNEGSKA (reference sequence). The CDR3 has 13 residues. V was cut by 3 bases and J by 7 bases, with 15 bases left in between. The DNA of the CDR3 is TGCAGTGCTAGTTCTGGGGCAGGGCCTGGCTACACCTTC. Its translation: CSASSGAGPGYTF.

This clonotype was observed a few times. This chain joins TRBV5-8 and TRBJ2-7; D ambiguous. The V end was cut by 4 bases, the J end by 2 bases, with 7 bases between. The CDR3 has 12 amino acids. The germline CDR1 and CDR2 sequences are SGHTS and YDEGEE. The CDR3 is CASSRLTYEQYF. The CDR3 nucleotides are TGTGCCAGCAGCCGCCTTACCTACGAGCAGTACTTC.

This clonotype was counted a few times. V gene TRBV6-2 or TRBV6-3 combines with J gene TRBJ1-1, with a possible D match to TRBD1 (6 bases). From germline, CDR1 is MNHEY and CDR2 SVGEGT. The CDR3 runs to 14 residues. Between the trimmed V and J ends, which lost 6 bases and 1 base, there was a span of 12 bases. This chain's CDR3 is CASSDPTGNTEAFF. In DNA form, the CDR3 reads TGTGCCAGCAGCGATCCGACAGGGAACACTGAAGCTTTCTTT.

J is TRBJ1-2 and V is TRBV5-1; D is perhaps TRBD1 (6 bases). Germline-derived CDR1 and CDR2 are SGHRS and YFSETQ. V lost 0 bases to trimming and J lost 5 bases, with 14 bases between them. There are 15 residues in the CDR3. CDR3 residues: CASSLDPGAVYGYTF. The CDR3 DNA reads TGCGCCAGCAGCTTGGACCCGGGGGCGGTTTATGGCTACACCTTC.

This clonotype was picked up many times. The rearrangement uses TRBV2 and TRBJ1-2, with 9 bases lining up with TRBD1. The CDR3 is made up of 14 amino acids. V trimming: 6 bases; J trimming: 7 bases; junction bases outside the gene matches: 9. The germline V gene has CDR1 SNHLY and CDR2 FYNNEI. The chain's CDR3 is CASRVRDRVAGYTF. In DNA, the CDR3 is TGTGCCAGCAGAGTCCGGGACAGGGTTGCTGGCTACACCTTC.

In this sample, this clonotype turned up a few times. The chain links TRBV2 to TRBJ1-2; no definite D call. CDR1 is SNHLY, CDR2 FYNNEI, per germline. The CDR3 spans 12 residues. Trimming stripped 5 bases from V and 4 bases from J, with 8 bases between. Here the CDR3 DNA reads TGTGCCAGCAGTACCCTTAGCTATGGCTACACCTTC. Amino acids: CASSTLSYGYTF.

This clonotype has a handful of counts. The chain carries TRBV10-3 and TRBJ1-6; weak D call: TRBD1 (5 bases). V dropped 4 bases and J dropped 9 bases, with 10 bases sitting between them. The germline gives CDR1 ENHRY, CDR2 SYGVKD. The CDR3 runs 13 residues. CDR3 DNA: TGTGCCATCAGTGCTAGTGGGGGTTCACCCCTCCACTTT. Its protein product is CAISASGGSPLHF.

This clonotype rates as medium-sized (0.01 to 0.1%). The chain joins TRBV13 to TRBJ2-7, with 7 bases identical to TRBD1. CDR1 is PRHDT, CDR2 FYEKMQ, per germline (reference sequence). CDR3 size: 16 residues. J gave up 0 bases and V 1 base, and 6 bases lay outside the gene matches. The CDR3 DNA sequence: TGTGCCAGCAGCTTAGCCAGGACAGGTCTCTCCTACGAGCAGTACTTC. This gives the protein CASSLARTGLSYEQYF.

This clonotype turned up a few times. The CDR3 here is CATSDNGQGSGELFF. The CDR3 region has the DNA TGTGCCACCAGTGACAATGGACAGGGCTCCGGGGAGCTGTTTTTT. J is TRBJ2-2 and V is TRBV24-1; TRBD1 aligns across 8 bases. V dropped 4 bases and J dropped 6; count of bases not matched to a gene: 6. Germline V gene data show CDR1 as KGHDR and CDR2 as SFDVKD. CDR3 length: 15 residues.

This clonotype occurred a few times. This chain connects TRBV11-2 to TRBJ2-3; 9 positions match TRBD2. Trimming at V came to 5 bases and at J to 0 bases, leaving 12 bases not matched to a gene. The CDR3 covers 18 residues. Germline loops: CDR1 SGHAT, CDR2 FQNNGV. CDR3 DNA sequence: TGTGCCAGCAGCCTTAAAAGGACTAGCGCTCCTAGCACAGATACGCAGTATTTT. Residues: CASSLKRTSAPSTDTQYF.

In its sample, this clonotype was seen many times. V and J are TRBV7-9 and TRBJ1-1, with 7 bases identical to TRBD1. The trim removed 1 base at V and 11 bases at J, leaving 7 bases unmatched. CDR3 length equals 13 residues. Germline assignment: CDR1 SEHNR and CDR2 FQNEAQ (reference sequence). The CDR3 DNA sequence: TGTGCCAGCAGCTTAGAGGGGGCAGTCGTGGCTTTCTTT. Its protein product is CASSLEGAVVAFF.

The sample holds many counts of this clonotype. The rearrangement uses TRBV9 and TRBJ2-5, with TRBD2 matching 11 bases. V trimming: 0 bases; J trimming: 4 bases; junction bases outside the gene matches: 5. The CDR3 is 16 residues long. Germline CDR1 is SGDLS and CDR2 is YYNGEE. The DNA of the CDR3 is TGTGCCAGCAGCGTAGCAGGTCTAGCGGGAGGAGAGACCCAGTACTTC. It encodes CASSVAGLAGGETQYF.

This clonotype was detected many times. The chain links TRBV7-8 to TRBJ1-4; possible D gene TRBD1, 6 bases. Trimming shortened V by 6 bases and J by 5 bases, and 19 bases separated the two germline ends. The CDR3 has 16 residues. Per germline, CDR1 SGHVS and CDR2 FQNEAQ. The CDR3 loop reads CASRKGAGTPNEKLFF. CDR3 in DNA: TGTGCCAGCAGGAAGGGCGCCGGGACACCCAATGAAAAACTGTTTTTT.

The rearrangement uses TRBV20-1 and TRBJ1-1; perhaps TRBD1 as D (6 bases). The CDR3 extends over 11 amino acids. The germline V gene encodes CDR1 DFQATT and CDR2 SNEGSKA (reference sequence). Trimming left V 7 bases short and J 4 bases short, with 10 bases between. CDR3 residues: CSGKGGTEAFF. CDR3 nucleotide sequence: TGCAGTGGAAAGGGGGGCACTGAAGCTTTCTTT.

This clonotype has ten or more counts. The chain combines TRBV9 with TRBJ1-6, with 9 bases aligning to TRBD1. The length of the CDR3 is 15 residues. Germline V lookup: CDR1 SGDLS, CDR2 YYNGEE. The J segment lost 7 bases and the V segment lost 4 bases, leaving 6 bases of the junction unmatched. CDR3 nucleotide sequence: TGTGCCAGCAGCCCGGGACAGGGTGGAAATTCACCCCTCCACTTT. Protein: CASSPGQGGNSPLHF.

This clonotype was seen many times. The CDR3 DNA sequence: TGCAGTGCTAGAGGGCAGCTCAGCCCTGAAGCTTTCTTT. It yields the protein CSARGQLSPEAFF. This chain connects TRBV20-1 to TRBJ1-1; D is undetermined. The CDR3 contains 13 residues. Trimming took 1 base from V and 6 from J, leaving 12 bases between them. Germline loops: CDR1 DFQATT, CDR2 SNEGSKA (reference sequence).

At least ten counts were recorded for this clonotype. The V gene is TRBV19, the J gene TRBJ2-3; D possibly matches TRBD1 or TRBD2 (6 bases each). V was pared by 3 bases and J by 3 bases, with 16 bases between. Germline values: CDR1 LNHDA, CDR2 SQIVND (reference sequence). The CDR3 is 16 amino acids. The CDR3 region is CASSMVSGAQTDTQYF. In nucleotides, the CDR3 is TGTGCCAGTAGTATGGTGTCGGGGGCGCAGACAGATACGCAGTATTTT.

This clonotype was counted ten times or more. The chain couples TRBV18 to TRBJ2-4; TRBD1 agrees at 7 bases. There are 15 residues in the CDR3. J gave up 9 bases and V 6 bases, and 14 bases lay outside the gene matches. CDR1 is KGHSH and CDR2 is LQKENI in the germline V gene. The CDR3 loop reads CASSPRENRGVIQYF. CDR3 DNA sequence: TGTGCCAGCTCCCCCAGGGAGAACAGGGGAGTCATTCAGTACTTC. Using reference TRBV18 and TRBJ2-4 for the parts outside the CDR3, the full variable domain is NAGVMQNPRHLVRRRGQEARLRCSPMKGHSHVYWYRQLPEEGLKFMVYLQKENIIDESGMPKERFSAEFPKEGPSILRIQQVVRGDSAAYFCASSPRENRGVIQYFGAGTRLSVL.